Sequencing of this T cell receptor (beta chain) was carried out in a study of T cell responses to AZD1222 COVID-19 vaccine. Points on this clone: Its antigen is not identified.

Looked up from germline, CDR1 is SQVTM and CDR2 is ANQGSEA. The CDR3 length is 19 residues. V lost 4 bases, J lost 0 bases, and 27 bases lay in between. Second-dose recipients at about 4 or about 12 weeks were treated as one pooled group. Study-wide points: A mostly white British donor set with more females was recruited, and clonal diversity was possibly underestimated.

Libraries were prepared by immunoSEQ multiplex PCR; TCRdb keeps only in-frame clonotypes and omits some of them. In the table there are about 110,000 clones, about 91% of which are singletons. This chain links TRBV29-1 with TRBJ1-1, with a tentative D call TRBD1 (6 bases). The sequence came from an adult who received the AZD1222 COVID-19 vaccine. Source: peripheral blood, taken 28 days after the second AZD1222 dose. The CDR3 protein is CSVVVTGSDGTQMNTEAFF. Here the CDR3 DNA reads TGCAGCGTTGTAGTCACAGGGTCTGATGGGACCCAAATGAACACTGAAGCTTTCTTT.